A single sample is the source of the 32 T cell receptor beta chains below, sequenced in a study of OX40 agonist ivuxolimab in advanced cancers. Assay used: immunoSEQ multiplex PCR; TCRdb lists only in-frame clones, some missing. The data contain 30,000 to 45,000 clones, more than 70% of them singletons. Material: CD4+ or CD8+ T cells sorted from blood, obtained in a trial of the OX40 agonist ivuxolimab. The receptor set was obtained from an adult with an advanced solid tumor such as melanoma, head and neck, liver or kidney cancer.

The rearrangement joins TRBV28 to TRBJ2-2; D uncertain. This CDR3 region has 13 residues. The germline V gene has CDR1 MDHEN and CDR2 SYDVKM. The V and J ends lost 6 bases and 5 bases respectively, with 10 bases between them. CDR3 nucleotides: TGTGCCAGCAGACTATCGCTGACCGGGGAGCTGTTTTTT. It specifies CASRLSLTGELFF. Supplemented by reference TRBV28 and TRBJ2-2, the full variable domain reads DVKVTQSSRYLVKRTGEKVFLECVQDMDHENMFWYRQDPGLGLRLIYFSYDVKMKEKGDIPEGYSVSREKKERFSLILESASTNQTSMYLCASRLSLTGELFFGEGSRLTVL.

This clone was observed a few times. The chain recombines TRBV29-1 with TRBJ1-6; D ambiguous. V was trimmed by 4 bases and J by 0 bases, leaving 7 bases between them. The CDR3 extends over 14 amino acids. Germline assignment: CDR1 SQVTM and CDR2 ANQGSEA. CDR3 protein: CSVAEGSYNSPLHF. CDR3 DNA sequence: TGCAGCGTTGCTGAGGGCTCCTATAATTCACCCCTCCACTTT.

The sample holds a few counts of this clone. The rearrangement links TRBV7-6 to TRBJ1-3; D is unresolved. Deletions cut 2 bases from V and 2 bases from J, with 13 bases between. CDR3 size: 16 residues. The germline gives CDR1 SGHVS, CDR2 FNYEAQ. The CDR3: CASSLSGSFTGNTIYF. CDR3 nucleotides: TGTGCCAGCAGCTTAAGCGGCAGCTTTACTGGAAACACCATATATTTT.

The J gene is TRBJ2-7, the V gene TRBV5-1; D is perhaps TRBD1 (6 bases). The germline V gene has CDR1 SGHRS and CDR2 YFSETQ. Trimming took off 4 bases at V and 2 bases at J, with 13 bases between the two ends. There are 14 residues in the CDR3. The CDR3 spells CASSARQAPYEQYF. Written as DNA, the CDR3 is TGCGCCAGCAGCGCCCGACAGGCCCCCTACGAGCAGTACTTC.

The sample holds one count of this clone. The CDR3 sequence: CASSFLGPGIGANVLTF. The CDR3 DNA follows: TGTGCCAGCAGCTTCCTCGGTCCCGGGATTGGGGCCAACGTCCTGACTTTC. The chain couples TRBV5-5 to TRBJ2-6; perhaps TRBD2 as D (5 bases). Germline loops: CDR1 SGHKS, CDR2 YYEKEE (reference sequence). Trimming took 2 bases from V and 3 from J, leaving 15 bases between them. The CDR3 consists of 17 residues.

J is TRBJ1-5 and V is TRBV4-1; D is undetermined. Trimming removed 0 bases from V and 0 bases from J, with 6 bases in between. The CDR3 spans 15 residues. Germline CDR1 MGHRA, CDR2 YSYEKL. The CDR3 DNA is TGCGCCAGCAGCCAAGACCGACGTAGCAATCAGCCCCAGCATTTT. Its translation: CASSQDRRSNQPQHF.

The chain is built from TRBV27 and TRBJ2-7; 12 positions match TRBD1. The V gene's germline CDR1 is MNHEY and CDR2 SMNVEV (reference sequence). The CDR3 has 15 residues. The ends lost 5 bases at V and 5 bases at J; junction bases unmatched: 7. CDR3 in DNA: TGTGCCAGCAGTACACCGGGACAGGGGGCCCACGAGCAGTACTTC. Residues: CASSTPGQGAHEQYF.

The rearrangement links TRBV20-1 to TRBJ2-1; D uncertain. The V end lost 3 bases, the J end lost 7 bases, and 4 bases lay between the germline ends. The germline V gene encodes CDR1 DFQATT and CDR2 SNEGSKA (reference sequence). The CDR3 loop spans 10 amino acids. CDR3 DNA: TGCAGTGCTAGCCGGAATGAGCAGTTCTTC. Translated, it gives CSASRNEQFF.

The V gene is TRBV15, the J gene TRBJ1-2, with TRBD1 matching 7 bases. The V segment lost 0 bases and the J segment 8 bases; nucleotides outside the gene matches: 3. The CDR3 runs 13 residues. The germline V gene has CDR1 LNHNV and CDR2 YYDKDF (reference sequence). The CDR3 loop reads CATSREEGAGYTF. The CDR3 DNA follows: TGTGCCACCAGCAGAGAGGAGGGGGCGGGCTACACCTTC.

The chain carries TRBV6-6 and TRBJ2-5; unclear D gene. The CDR3 has 14 amino acids. Germline CDR1 MNHNY, CDR2 SVGAGI (reference sequence). V lost 7 bases and J 5 bases, leaving 17 bases between the germline ends. The CDR3 nucleotides are TGTGCCAGCAACCCCGTTACGGAGTCGGAGACCCAGTACTTC. This encodes CASNPVTESETQYF.

The chain joins TRBV30 to TRBJ1-1; D may be TRBD1 (6 bases). Germline V lookup: CDR1 GTSNPN, CDR2 SVGIG (reference sequence). Trimming stripped 5 bases from V and 11 bases from J, with 12 bases between. This CDR3 has 10 amino acids. The CDR3 spells CAWGQRGAFF. As DNA, the CDR3 is TGTGCCTGGGGACAGCGAGGGGCTTTCTTT.

In this sample, this clone turned up once. J is TRBJ2-3 and V is TRBV2; perhaps TRBD1 as D (6 bases). This CDR3 is 16 amino acids long. CDR1 and CDR2 (germline): SNHLY, FYNNEI. The V gene lost 2 bases and the J gene lost 5 bases, with 17 bases spanning the gap. DNA of the CDR3: TGTGCCAGCAGTGAACACAGGGTCGCTATCCTAGATACGCAGTATTTT. Amino acids: CASSEHRVAILDTQYF.

J is TRBJ2-7 and V is TRBV13; 9 bases fit TRBD1. V trimming: 5 bases; J trimming: 1 base; junction bases outside the gene matches: 9. The V gene's germline CDR1 is PRHDT and CDR2 FYEKMQ (reference sequence). This CDR3 contains 16 residues. CDR3 protein: CASSVQGAYGSYEQYF. Written as DNA, the CDR3 is TGTGCCAGCAGCGTACAGGGGGCTTATGGGTCCTACGAGCAGTACTTC.

The genes are TRBV5-5 and TRBJ2-5; no firm D call. This CDR3 has 14 residues. Per the germline V gene, CDR1 is SGHKS and CDR2 is YYEKEE (reference sequence). V was shortened by 0 bases and J by 2 bases, with 8 bases between the two germline ends. This CDR3 is CASSLGQVQETQYF. CDR3 bases: TGTGCCAGCAGCTTGGGACAAGTTCAAGAGACCCAGTACTTC.

The chain has TRBV5-1 and TRBJ2-5; D may be TRBD1 (6 bases). In germline, CDR1 is SGHRS, CDR2 YFSETQ. There are 15 residues in the CDR3. V lost 4 bases, J lost 2 bases, and 15 bases lay in between. CDR3 DNA: TGCGCCAGCAGCCCACAGGGAACCTTACAAGAGACCCAGTACTTC. It encodes CASSPQGTLQETQYF. Based on the CDR3 plus reference TRBV5-1 and TRBJ2-5, the full variable domain is KAGVTQTPRYLIKTRGQQVTLSCSPISGHRSVSWYQQTPGQGLQFLFEYFSETQRNKGNFPGRFSGRQFSNSRSEMNVSTLELGDSALYLCASSPQGTLQETQYFGPGTRLLVL.

This rearrangement joins TRBV16 to TRBJ2-3; 8 nucleotides line up with TRBD1. The CDR3 runs to 18 residues. In germline, CDR1 is KGHSY, CDR2 FQNENV. V dropped 1 base and J dropped 2; count of bases not matched to a gene: 11. The CDR3 region is CASSQLSSRTGNTDTQYF. In DNA, the CDR3 is TGTGCCAGCAGCCAATTAAGTTCCCGGACAGGGAACACAGATACGCAGTATTTT.

The chain links TRBV7-2 to TRBJ2-7; 7 bases are shared with TRBD2. With 6 bases clipped from V and 0 bases from J, the junction kept 5 bases outside the gene matches. Germline assignment: CDR1 SGHTA and CDR2 FQGNSA. The CDR3 has 14 amino acids. The CDR3 DNA reads as TGTGCCAGCAGAAGCGGGACCATCTCCTACGAGCAGTACTTC. Encoded protein: CASRSGTISYEQYF.

The chain joins TRBV2 to TRBJ2-3; TRBD2 agrees at 8 bases. In germline, CDR1 is SNHLY, CDR2 FYNNEI. With V trimmed by 7 bases and J by 4 bases, 7 bases remained unmatched. This CDR3 comprises 14 residues. CDR3 residues: CASTTGLEADTQYF. In DNA, the CDR3 is TGTGCCAGCACCACGGGACTAGAAGCAGATACGCAGTATTTT. Filled out from reference TRBV2 and TRBJ2-3, the complete variable domain reads EPEVTQTPSHQVTQMGQEVILRCVPISNHLYFYWYRQILGQKVEFLVSFYNNEISEKSEIFDDQFSVERPDGSNFTLKIRSTKLEDSAMYFCASTTGLEADTQYFGPGTRLTVL.

The chain is built from TRBV7-3 and TRBJ2-3; 7 bases fit TRBD1. V lost 5 bases and J lost 6; bases outside the gene matches: 11. The CDR3 consists of 15 residues. Germline V gene data show CDR1 as SGHTA and CDR2 as FQGTGA. CDR3 bases: TGTGCCAGCAGCCTCAGGGGGTCTAGACAGGATACGCAGTATTTT. Protein product: CASSLRGSRQDTQYF.

This chain connects TRBV19 to TRBJ1-1, with no clear D. V was pared by 3 bases and J by 4 bases, with 12 bases between. Per the germline V gene, CDR1 is LNHDA and CDR2 is SQIVND (reference sequence). This CDR3 region has 14 residues. The CDR3 DNA is TGTGCCAGTAGTATTCCGGGGAAGGGCACTGAAGCTTTCTTT. Amino acids: CASSIPGKGTEAFF.

The V gene is TRBV23-1, the J gene TRBJ2-4; a possible D gene is TRBD2 (5 bases). TRBV23-1 counts as an open reading frame of uncertain function. There are 15 residues in the CDR3. Trimming stripped 2 bases from V and 0 bases from J, with 8 bases between. For the CDR3, the DNA is TGCGCCAGCAGTCAAGGAGGAGGAGCCAAAAACATTCAGTACTTC. Protein sequence: CASSQGGGAKNIQYF.

The chain recombines TRBV7-2 with TRBJ1-2; D uncertain. CDR1 and CDR2 (germline): SGHTA, FQGNSA. Trimming took 5 bases from V and 5 from J, leaving 12 bases between them. The CDR3 runs to 13 residues. The CDR3 coding sequence is TGTGCCAGCAGCCTCACGACGGATTATGGCTACACCTTC. It yields the protein CASSLTTDYGYTF.

The chain recombines TRBV7-6 with TRBJ1-5; 7 bases align to TRBD1. The V gene's germline CDR1 is SGHVS and CDR2 FNYEAQ. The CDR3 loop spans 13 amino acids. With V trimmed by 5 bases and J by 7 bases, 5 bases remained unmatched. Here the CDR3 DNA reads TGTGCCAGCAGCCTCACAGGGGTACAGCCCCAGCATTTT. The encoded protein is CASSLTGVQPQHF.

The chain joins TRBV30 to TRBJ1-2; 7 bases are a match to TRBD1. The CDR3 runs to 15 residues. The germline CDR1 and CDR2 sequences are GTSNPN and SVGIG (reference sequence). Unmatched junction bases numbered 15, after V lost 4 bases and J lost 7 bases. CDR3 sequence reads: CAWIRRQGSGPGYTF. For the CDR3, the DNA is TGTGCCTGGATAAGACGACAGGGATCTGGCCCTGGCTACACCTTC.

V usage is TRBV7-2 and J usage is TRBJ2-4; 10 positions agree with TRBD2. The CDR3 runs 15 residues. CDR1 is SGHTA, CDR2 FQGNSA, per germline. V gave up 5 bases and J gave up 6 bases; unmatched junction bases: 7. The CDR3 here is CASSQSASGGNIQYF. CDR3 nucleotide sequence: TGTGCCAGCAGCCAAAGTGCTAGCGGGGGAAACATTCAGTACTTC.

The chain is built from TRBV19 and TRBJ1-4, with D hard to call. Germline-derived CDR1 and CDR2 are LNHDA and SQIVND (reference sequence). There are 15 residues in the CDR3. V was cut by 0 bases and J by 5 bases, with 10 bases left in between. In DNA, the CDR3 is TGTGCCAGTAGTATAGATCGGGTCTCCAATGAAAAACTGTTTTTT. As protein: CASSIDRVSNEKLFF.

This CDR3 reads CASSPQGAGTGELFF. The CDR3 nucleotides read TGTGCCAGCAGCCCACAGGGGGCAGGCACCGGGGAGCTGTTTTTT. The gene calls are TRBV5-6 and TRBJ2-2, with 9 bases fitting TRBD1. Germline trimming cut 4 bases from V and 4 bases from J; bases unmatched to any gene: 5. Germline loops: CDR1 SGHDT, CDR2 YYEEEE. The CDR3 runs to 15 residues.

A note on this clone: Other nucleotide sequences in the sample specify the same CDR3. The chain combines TRBV5-4 with TRBJ2-1; 12 bases fit TRBD2. The J segment lost 3 bases and the V segment lost 4 bases, leaving 2 bases of the junction unmatched. The V gene's germline CDR1 is SGHNT and CDR2 YYREEE (reference sequence). The CDR3 loop spans 15 amino acids. The CDR3 bases are TGTGCCAGCAGCCGGACTAGCGGGGACTACAATGAGCAGTTCTTC. This gives the protein CASSRTSGDYNEQFF.

This clone has just a few counts. V and J are TRBV27 and TRBJ2-3; no firm D call. This CDR3 is 14 amino acids long. Per the germline V gene, CDR1 is MNHEY and CDR2 is SMNVEV (reference sequence). The V gene lost 4 bases and the J gene lost 3 bases, with 11 bases spanning the gap. CDR3 amino acids: CASSSLSTTDTQYF. Here the CDR3 DNA reads TGTGCCAGCAGTTCCCTATCAACAACAGATACGCAGTATTTT.

The chain uses TRBV18 and TRBJ1-5, with D possibly matching TRBD1 (6 bases). Germline values: CDR1 KGHSH, CDR2 LQKENI. This CDR3 has 14 amino acids. V dropped 3 bases and J dropped 4 bases, with 10 bases sitting between them. CDR3: CASSPSRGNQPQHF. CDR3 DNA: TGTGCCAGCTCACCGTCGAGGGGGAATCAGCCCCAGCATTTT.

The chain recombines TRBV28 with TRBJ1-1; D gene uncertain. In germline, CDR1 is MDHEN, CDR2 SYDVKM. Deletions cut 6 bases from V and 1 base from J, with 12 bases between. The CDR3 is 14 amino acids. CDR3 in DNA: TGTGCCAGCAGGGTCCAGGTCGGGAACACTGAAGCTTTCTTT. Translated, it gives CASRVQVGNTEAFF.

The V gene is TRBV9, the J gene TRBJ1-5; D is possibly TRBD1 (5 bases). The germline V and J ends were trimmed by 3 bases and 2 bases, with 9 bases remaining between them. The CDR3 totals 14 residues. Germline CDR1 and CDR2: SGDLS and YYNGEE. The CDR3 DNA reads TGTGCCAGCAGCGGGGACGTGGGCAATCAGCCCCAGCATTTT. It encodes CASSGDVGNQPQHF.